The clone carrying this TCR beta chain has at least ten counts. Trimming left V 5 bases short and J 2 bases short, with 13 bases between. Germline CDR1 and CDR2: SGHTA and FQGNSA. This CDR3 region has 14 residues. The entry originates in a study of T cell repertoires in cytomegalovirus infection. Each CDR3 protein gets one entry after TCRdb re-called the reads with MiXCR. The sample shows fewer than 250,000 distinct CDR3 sequences, over 20% of them seen only once. Sequencing input: CD8+ T cells from PBMCs. The chain is built from TRBV7-2 and TRBJ2-7; D is ambiguous. The clonotype comes from a human donor in good health (CMV status not recorded). Some clones in this sample may be carry-over from other donors' samples. The CDR3 DNA reads as TGTGCCAGCAGCATCCCGGGCCCTACCTACGAGCAGTACTTC. It yields the protein CASSIPGPTYEQYF.